Listed here is a single T cell receptor (beta chain). Its antigen is still unknown. Nothing much larger sits one base from this clone, and base qualities are not available. The CDR3, from cysteine to phenylalanine, totals 13 residues. Left in the record is the CDR3 DNA by itself, 39 bases read in frame from the first base. From a lookup of the germline V gene (reference sequence), CDR1 and CDR2 are PRHDT and FYEKMQ. The junction shows trimming of 8 bases on V and 6 bases on J, plus 14 bases between the germline ends. These data belong to a study of T cell responses to AZD1222 COVID-19 vaccine (dated by TCRdb to the early 2020s). Notes on the research overall: AZD1222 recipients with second doses at about 4 weeks or about 12 weeks were pooled, because spike-specific TCR depth and breadth did not differ between schedules. A total of 233 trial participants underwent TCR sequencing, of whom about 210 had received two doses of AZD1222 and about 25 had received two doses of the MenACWY control vaccine. Enrollment into the trials was organized by age into subgroups of 18-55, 56-69 and 70-plus years, and those subgroups contained roughly 150, 30 and 60 TCR-sequenced participants, respectively.

The full study reports these points: After two AZD1222 doses, spike-specific TCR breadth and depth were significantly higher than at day 0 and than in MenACWY recipients. Most participants were white British and females outnumbered males, and the authors suggested that clonal diversity may have been underestimated. Because no day 14 peak-response samples were available, repertoires were characterized only after the peak T cell response. Reportedly, close to half of the unique spike-specific TCRs recognized epitopes lying outside the regions that are mutated in the B.1.351 and B.1.1.7 variants. CD4 TCRs associated with the vaccine covered the entire spike protein, and the dominant responses were in regions 160-218 and 743-854. In the small 56-69-year group, the increase in depth fell short of significance, most likely because of low power. Only six or seven AZD1222 recipients were SARS-CoV-2 seropositive at baseline, limiting conclusions about previously exposed vaccinees.

The CDR3 regions of human TCRbeta chains were analyzed by immunosequencing. The source study handled its data this way. TCRs in the repertoires were matched against a reference library of SARS-CoV-2-specific TCRs that had been generated with the MIRA antigen-specificity platform. Breadth was defined as the fraction of unique TCRs that were SARS-CoV-2-associated, and depth was defined as the fraction of total T cells that were SARS-CoV-2-associated. Using the MIRA data, every spike-specific TCR was mapped to the spike region that the TCR reacted to and assigned to either a CD4 or a CD8 class. Log10-transformed breadth and depth values were compared by one-way ANOVA with Sidak's multiple comparisons tests. As stored in TCRdb, this immuneACCESS dataset retains in-frame rearrangements with V and J assigned. A fraction of the clones does not appear; measured against another copy, unresolved V genes explain less than half of the discrepancy, and the remainder lacks a known reason. From that table come the V and J calls and clone size; the DNA was used to work out D and trimming. The sample includes some 70,000 clones, with roughly 80% observed a single time. About 5.6% of the sample goes to the ten largest clones.

Explained via the paper, the time point label denotes: baseline before first vaccination. Samples from vaccinated people were obtained from the UK trials COV001 and COV002, which included a single-blind randomized controlled phase 2/3 trial of AZD1222 (ChAdOx1 nCoV-19) in healthy adults. For TCRbeta chain sequencing, PBMC samples from trial participants were taken at day 0 and at day 28 after the second dose. The source was peripheral blood, collected on day 0 of AZD1222 vaccination. The chain is made from TRBV13 and TRBJ2-4, with the D gene not confidently named. This TCR derives from an adult in good health. The CDR3 protein sequence reads: CASGPYGPNIQYF. The sequenced DNA is TGTGCCAGCGGCCCCTATGGGCCAAACATTCAGTACTTC.